In its sample, the clone carrying this T cell receptor beta chain was seen many times. One junction end disagrees with the germline gene, perhaps due to a read error. The CDR3 runs 14 residues. From germline, CDR1 is SGDLS and CDR2 YYNGEE. This record belongs to a study of low-dose radiotherapy and immunotherapy resistance in tumors. The time point here: after trial treatment. The sample's treatment: LDRT plus nivolumab, ipilimumab, low-dose cyclophosphamide and aspirin (RACIN trial). It was nivolumab, ipilimumab, aspirin, low-dose cyclophosphamide and low-dose radiotherapy that donors received. First-strand cDNA relied on TRAV- and TRBV-specific primers spanning alpha and beta chains. TCR amplification used roughly 20 PCR cycles, a constant-region primer and a V-primer adapter. Each CDR3 protein gets one entry after TCRdb re-called the reads with MiXCR. The sample holds tens of thousands of distinct CDR3 sequences, less than 25% seen once.

The chain uses TRBV9 and TRBJ2-7; TRBD1 or TRBD2 may be the D gene (5 bases each). Material: PBMCs, obtained after low-dose radiotherapy plus immunotherapy. The TCR comes from a female donor with ovarian cancer. CDR3 protein: CASSVGDQSYAQYF. Here the CDR3 DNA reads TGTGCCAGCAGCGTAGGGGACCAGTCCTACGCGCAGTACTTC.